A single sample gave rise to the 31 T cell receptor beta chains below, sequenced in a study of radiotherapy plus CTLA-4 blockade in lung cancer. Some clones are missing from TCRdb's copy, which holds only in-frame ones; the method was immunoSEQ multiplex PCR. In the table there are around 100,000 clones, 81% of which are singletons. The sequenced sample was peripheral blood, obtained from a patient treated with radiotherapy plus ipilimumab. These receptors came from a human donor with non-small cell lung cancer that progressed on radiotherapy plus ipilimumab. Some clones in this sample may be carry-over from other donors' samples.

The chain couples TRBV28 to TRBJ2-4; 9 bases are a match to TRBD1. The CDR3 extends over 15 amino acids. Germline V gives CDR1 MDHEN, CDR2 SYDVKM. V dropped 8 bases and J dropped 1; count of bases not matched to a gene: 6. The CDR3 sequence: CASSGTGSAKNIQYF. The CDR3 coding sequence is TGTGCCAGCTCCGGGACAGGGTCGGCCAAAAACATTCAGTACTTC.

The J gene is TRBJ2-1, the V gene TRBV25-1; tentatively, D is TRBD1 (6 bases). The V end lost 9 bases, the J end lost 6 bases, and 12 bases lay between the germline ends. This CDR3 has 12 amino acids. From germline, CDR1 is MGHDK and CDR2 SYGVNS. CDR3 DNA: TGTGCCAGTCAGGGGACACGCAATGAGCAGTTCTTC. Translation: CASQGTRNEQFF.

V and J are TRBV25-1 and TRBJ1-1, with D perhaps TRBD1 (5 bases). The CDR3 sequence is 15 residues long. Germline lookup yields CDR1 MGHDK and CDR2 SYGVNS. V gave up 1 base and J gave up 1 base, with 10 bases separating them. DNA for the CDR3: TGTGCCAGCAGTGAATCTCGAAGGGGGAACACTGAAGCTTTCTTT. Protein product: CASSESRRGNTEAFF.

The V call is TRBV7-2, the J call TRBJ1-6; 7 bases match TRBD1. The CDR3 runs 13 residues. The germline V gene encodes CDR1 SGHTA and CDR2 FQGNSA. Unmatched junction bases numbered 1, after V lost 3 bases and J lost 8 bases. The CDR3 bases are TGTGCCAGCAGCTTTGACAGGGATTCACCCCTCCACTTT. Translation gives CASSFDRDSPLHF.

The V and J genes are TRBV19 and TRBJ1-2; D perhaps matches TRBD1 (6 bases). CDR1 is LNHDA and CDR2 is SQIVND in the germline V gene (reference sequence). The length of the CDR3 is 14 residues. V lost 2 bases to trimming and J lost 4 bases, with 11 bases between them. This chain's CDR3 is CASSIRAGVYGYTF. The DNA of the CDR3 is TGTGCCAGTAGTATAAGGGCAGGGGTCTATGGCTACACCTTC.

This chain connects TRBV2 to TRBJ1-6, with 8 bases aligning to TRBD1. Germline V CDR1 and CDR2: SNHLY, FYNNEI. CDR3 size: 14 residues. V was pared by 6 bases and J by 8 bases, with 6 bases of the junction left unmatched. CDR3: CASREQGDYSPLHF. The CDR3 DNA sequence: TGTGCCAGCAGAGAACAGGGGGATTATTCACCCCTCCACTTT.

This sequence joins TRBV4-2 and TRBJ2-1; TRBD2 matches 11 bases. The germline CDR1 and CDR2 sequences are LGHNA and YNFKEQ. V was clipped by 0 bases and J by 9 bases; unmatched bases: 7. The CDR3 is made up of 16 amino acids. CDR3 bases: TGTGCCAGCAGCCAAGATGGGCTAGCGGGGGGAGGTGAGCAGTTCTTC. The encoded protein is CASSQDGLAGGGEQFF.

The count of this clone is one. The chain recombines TRBV4-3 with TRBJ2-7, with a tentative D call TRBD2 (5 bases). CDR1 is LGHNA, CDR2 YSLEER, per germline. The CDR3 extends over 15 amino acids. The V gene lost 1 base and the J gene lost 0 bases, with 10 bases spanning the gap. CDR3 residues: CASSQGTSSSYEQYF. The CDR3 coding sequence is TGCGCCAGCAGCCAAGGGACTTCAAGCTCCTACGAGCAGTACTTC.

The chain couples TRBV13 to TRBJ2-7; D ambiguous. There are 16 residues in the CDR3. V was trimmed by 4 bases and J by 2 bases, leaving 18 bases between them. CDR1 and CDR2 from the germline V gene are PRHDT and FYEKMQ (reference sequence). The CDR3 region has the DNA TGTGCCAGCAGCTCAAAGCTTTCGACAAACCCCTACGAGCAGTACTTC. It translates to CASSSKLSTNPYEQYF.

This rearrangement joins TRBV5-4 to TRBJ2-7; D may be TRBD1 or TRBD2 (6 bases each). V lost 0 bases and J lost 2, with 15 bases in between. Germline CDR1 reads SGHNT; CDR2 reads YYREEE (reference sequence). The CDR3 is made up of 16 amino acids. CDR3 bases: TGTGCCAGCAGCTTGGCGTCCCCGGGGGCAACCTACGAGCAGTACTTC. Its protein is CASSLASPGATYEQYF.

This chain connects TRBV11-2 to TRBJ1-2, with unresolved D. Trimming shortened V by 1 base and J by 6 bases, and 15 bases separated the two germline ends. CDR3 length equals 15 residues. Germline-derived CDR1 and CDR2 are SGHAT and FQNNGV. This CDR3 is CASSLVFSTLDGYTF. CDR3 DNA sequence: TGTGCCAGCAGCTTAGTATTCTCAACCTTGGATGGCTACACCTTC.

A single count supports this clone. The V call is TRBV2, the J call TRBJ2-3, with D perhaps matching TRBD1 (5 bases). V lost 4 bases and J lost 3, with 11 bases in between. The CDR3 extends over 14 amino acids. Germline assignment: CDR1 SNHLY and CDR2 FYNNEI. Written as DNA, the CDR3 is TGTGCCAGCAGTGTTTGGCAGGGTACAGATACGCAGTATTTT. Its protein product is CASSVWQGTDTQYF. The full variable domain, its missing parts supplied by reference TRBV2 and TRBJ2-3, is EPEVTQTPSHQVTQMGQEVILRCVPISNHLYFYWYRQILGQKVEFLVSFYNNEISEKSEIFDDQFSVERPDGSNFTLKIRSTKLEDSAMYFCASSVWQGTDTQYFGPGTRLTVL.

The rearrangement links TRBV7-2 to TRBJ2-5; 11 bases map to TRBD1. J was trimmed by 7 bases and V by 5 bases; bases with no gene match: 9. This CDR3 comprises 15 residues. Germline CDR1 and CDR2: SGHTA and FQGNSA. The CDR3 nucleotides are TGTGCCAGCAGCCCGGGACCGGGACAGGGGGGGACCCAGTACTTC. Protein: CASSPGPGQGGTQYF.

The chain couples TRBV5-4 to TRBJ1-3; D not certain. The germline V gene encodes CDR1 SGHNT and CDR2 YYREEE (reference sequence). This CDR3 contains 15 residues. V lost 4 bases, J lost 0 bases, and 11 bases lay in between. Here the CDR3 reads CASSQAGDSGNTIYF. DNA for the CDR3: TGTGCCAGCAGCCAGGCTGGGGACTCTGGAAACACCATATATTTT. The entire variable domain, with the rest obtained from reference TRBV5-4 and TRBJ1-3, is as follows: ETGVTQSPTHLIKTRGQQVTLRCSSQSGHNTVSWYQQALGQGPQFIFQYYREEENGRGNFPPRFSGLQFPNYSSELNVNALELDDSALYLCASSQAGDSGNTIYFGEGSWLTVV.

The chain couples TRBV5-1 to TRBJ1-1, with D possibly TRBD1 on 5 matching bases. Trimming shortened V by 4 bases and J by 3 bases, and 16 bases separated the two germline ends. Germline V gives CDR1 SGHRS, CDR2 YFSETQ. The CDR3 runs 15 residues. The CDR3 loop is CASSRLGGRYTEAFF. Here the CDR3 DNA reads TGCGCCAGCAGCCGCCTTGGGGGTAGGTACACTGAAGCTTTCTTT. Together with reference TRBV5-1 and TRBJ1-1, the CDR3 gives the full variable domain: KAGVTQTPRYLIKTRGQQVTLSCSPISGHRSVSWYQQTPGQGLQFLFEYFSETQRNKGNFPGRFSGRQFSNSRSEMNVSTLELGDSALYLCASSRLGGRYTEAFFGQGTRLTVV.

The chain recombines TRBV13 with TRBJ1-1; the match to TRBD1 covers 9 bases. With 4 bases clipped from V and 6 bases from J, the junction kept 3 bases outside the gene matches. CDR1 and CDR2 (germline): PRHDT, FYEKMQ (reference sequence). The CDR3 has 13 amino acids. CDR3 region: CASSSRDRAEAFF. DNA of the CDR3: TGTGCCAGCAGCTCCCGGGACAGGGCTGAAGCTTTCTTT. The full variable domain, with the rest looked up from reference TRBV13 and TRBJ1-1, is AAGVIQSPRHLIKEKRETATLKCYPIPRHDTVYWYQQGPGQDPQFLISFYEKMQSDKGSIPDRFSAQQFSDYHSELNMSSLELGDSALYFCASSSRDRAEAFFGQGTRLTVV.

This chain connects TRBV7-3 to TRBJ2-1, with D hard to call. V lost 5 bases and J lost 7, with 12 bases in between. Germline V CDR1 and CDR2: SGHTA, FQGTGA. The CDR3 extends over 13 amino acids. CDR3 coding DNA: TGTGCCAGCAGCCCAGACCCCTGGAATGAGCAGTTCTTC. Protein sequence: CASSPDPWNEQFF.

The J gene is TRBJ2-5, the V gene TRBV18, with D tentatively TRBD1 or TRBD2 (5 bases each). The CDR3 is 14 amino acids. Per germline, CDR1 KGHSH and CDR2 LQKENI. Trimming left V 2 bases short and J 5 bases short, with 12 bases between. The CDR3 loop is CASSPAPGAETQYF. The CDR3 bases are TGTGCCAGCTCACCAGCCCCCGGGGCTGAGACCCAGTACTTC.

V and J are TRBV5-1 and TRBJ2-7; the match to TRBD1 covers 7 bases. The V gene end was trimmed by 4 bases and the J gene end by 0 bases; junction bases not matched to a gene: 10. CDR3 length: 16 residues. CDR1 is SGHRS, CDR2 YFSETQ, per germline. CDR3 loop: CASSARTGGYSYEQYF. Written as DNA, the CDR3 is TGCGCCAGCAGCGCCCGGACAGGAGGATACTCCTACGAGCAGTACTTC.

This sequence joins TRBV5-6 and TRBJ2-7; possibly TRBD1 for D (6 bases). V was clipped by 4 bases and J by 3 bases, with 20 bases between them. CDR3 size: 16 residues. Germline-derived CDR1 and CDR2 are SGHDT and YYEEEE. The CDR3 here is CASSPLGRQASYEQYF. CDR3 in DNA: TGTGCCAGCAGCCCCCTCGGCAGACAGGCGAGCTACGAGCAGTACTTC.

The V call is TRBV2, the J call TRBJ1-1; no firm D call. Per the germline V gene, CDR1 is SNHLY and CDR2 is FYNNEI. The germline V and J ends were trimmed by 3 bases and 4 bases, with 12 bases remaining between them. CDR3 size: 14 residues. The CDR3 loop is CASSDLGAGTEAFF. The CDR3 DNA reads as TGTGCCAGCAGTGACCTAGGAGCGGGCACTGAAGCTTTCTTT.

The V gene is TRBV29-1, the J gene TRBJ1-4, with D possibly being TRBD1 (5 bases). This CDR3 region has 13 residues. Germline V gene lookup returns CDR1 SQVTM and CDR2 ANQGSEA. Trimming removed 7 bases at V and 5 bases at J, with 14 bases between. The CDR3 region is CSAGGELNEKLFF. The DNA of the CDR3 is TGCAGCGCCGGGGGGGAGCTAAATGAAAAACTGTTTTTT.

This clone turned up a few times. The rearrangement joins TRBV15 to TRBJ2-3; 9 positions match TRBD1. V was pared by 5 bases and J by 2 bases, with 5 bases of the junction left unmatched. This CDR3 contains 15 residues. In germline, CDR1 is LNHNV, CDR2 YYDKDF (reference sequence). CDR3 bases: TGTGCCACCAGCGGAGGGACAGGGTACACAGATACGCAGTATTTT. This encodes CATSGGTGYTDTQYF.

The chain links TRBV7-2 to TRBJ2-7, with D unresolved. The CDR3 is made up of 13 amino acids. Trimming removed 1 base from V and 3 bases from J, with 7 bases in between. CDR1 and CDR2 from the germline V gene are SGHTA and FQGNSA. The CDR3 coding sequence is TGTGCCAGCAGCTTAGAGCCAAACTACGAGCAGTACTTC. Protein sequence: CASSLEPNYEQYF.

This sequence joins TRBV18 and TRBJ2-3; D remains unclear. Trimming pared 1 base from V and 0 bases from J, leaving 8 bases between. Germline V gene data show CDR1 as KGHSH and CDR2 as LQKENI. This CDR3 region has 15 residues. CDR3 residues: CASSPQRASTDTQYF. The CDR3 region has the DNA TGTGCCAGCTCACCACAGCGCGCTAGCACAGATACGCAGTATTTT.

The chain links TRBV6-1 to TRBJ1-2, with TRBD1 matching over 7 bases. V was pared by 5 bases and J by 8 bases, with 5 bases of the junction left unmatched. The germline V gene has CDR1 MNHNS and CDR2 SASEGT. The CDR3 covers 12 residues. For the CDR3, the DNA is TGTGCCAGCAGTTCGACAGGGTTCGGCTACACCTTC. Translation gives CASSSTGFGYTF.

J is TRBJ1-1 and V is TRBV5-1; maybe TRBD1 (5 bases). CDR3 length: 15 residues. Germline V gene lookup returns CDR1 SGHRS and CDR2 YFSETQ. Trimming left V 1 base short and J 4 bases short, with 14 bases between. For the CDR3, the DNA is TGCGCCAGCAGCTTGCGGGACGGCGGGGGCACTGAAGCTTTCTTT. Translating gives CASSLRDGGGTEAFF. Combining the CDR3 with reference TRBV5-1 and TRBJ1-1 gives the whole variable domain KAGVTQTPRYLIKTRGQQVTLSCSPISGHRSVSWYQQTPGQGLQFLFEYFSETQRNKGNFPGRFSGRQFSNSRSEMNVSTLELGDSALYLCASSLRDGGGTEAFFGQGTRLTVV.

This clone has only a few counts. Other nucleotide sequences from this sample produce the same CDR3. The chain has TRBV18 and TRBJ2-7, with D unclear. This CDR3 contains 15 residues. Germline V lookup: CDR1 KGHSH, CDR2 LQKENI. Trimming left V 3 bases short and J 3 bases short, with 15 bases between. The DNA of the CDR3 is TGTGCCAGCTCACCGAGCGCCACGGTCAACTACGAGCAGTACTTC. Its protein is CASSPSATVNYEQYF.

The rearrangement links TRBV2 to TRBJ2-3; D remains ambiguous. The germline V and J ends were trimmed by 1 base and 4 bases, with 12 bases remaining between them. Per germline, CDR1 SNHLY and CDR2 FYNNEI. This CDR3 contains 15 residues. CDR3 DNA: TGTGCCAGCAGTGAAGGTTGGGCTTTTCCAGATACGCAGTATTTT. This gives the protein CASSEGWAFPDTQYF.

This sequence joins TRBV14 and TRBJ1-1; possibly TRBD1 for D (5 bases). The V and J ends lost 1 base and 3 bases respectively, with 18 bases between them. This CDR3 has 17 residues. CDR1 and CDR2 from the germline V gene are SGHDN and FVKESK. The CDR3 is CASSQVLTSRGYTEAFF. CDR3 nucleotide sequence: TGTGCCAGCAGCCAAGTTCTGACCAGTAGGGGTTACACTGAAGCTTTCTTT.

By its share, this clone is large. The chain couples TRBV7-3 to TRBJ2-3, with 7 bases matching TRBD2. After removal of 5 bases from V and 3 bases from J, the junction contained 2 bases not matched to a gene. The CDR3 covers 13 residues. The germline CDR1 and CDR2 sequences are SGHTA and FQGTGA. CDR3 residues: CASSKLATDTQYF. The CDR3 DNA sequence: TGTGCCAGCAGCAAACTAGCGACAGATACGCAGTATTTT.